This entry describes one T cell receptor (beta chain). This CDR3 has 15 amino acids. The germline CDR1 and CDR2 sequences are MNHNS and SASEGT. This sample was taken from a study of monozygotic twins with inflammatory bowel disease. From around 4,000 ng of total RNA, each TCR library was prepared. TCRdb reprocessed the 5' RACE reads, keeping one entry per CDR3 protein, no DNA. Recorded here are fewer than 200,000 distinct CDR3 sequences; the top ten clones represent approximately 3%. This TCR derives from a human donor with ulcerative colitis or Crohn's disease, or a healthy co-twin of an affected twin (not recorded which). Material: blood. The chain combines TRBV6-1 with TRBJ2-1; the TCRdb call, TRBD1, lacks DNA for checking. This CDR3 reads CASSEALGGVNEQFF.